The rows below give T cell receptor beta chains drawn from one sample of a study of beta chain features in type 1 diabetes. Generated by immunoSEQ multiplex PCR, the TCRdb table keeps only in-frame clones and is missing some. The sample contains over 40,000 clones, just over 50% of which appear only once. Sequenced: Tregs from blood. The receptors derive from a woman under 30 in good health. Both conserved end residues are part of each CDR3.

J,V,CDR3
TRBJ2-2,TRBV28,CASSDSTGAGELFF
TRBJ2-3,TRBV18,CASSPLPQGPGTDTQYF
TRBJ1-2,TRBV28,CASSLPTRQGASNGYTF
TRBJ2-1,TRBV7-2,CASSPGIEYNEQFF
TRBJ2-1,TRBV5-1,CASSHFTDEQFF
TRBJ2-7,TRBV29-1,CSVSTGNYEQYF
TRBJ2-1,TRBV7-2,CASSPSVNLAWNEQFF
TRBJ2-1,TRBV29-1,CSVEDQGQRSYNEQFF
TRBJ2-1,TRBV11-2,CASSLAPGLAYSYNEQFF
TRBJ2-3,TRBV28,CASSRAGATTDTQYF
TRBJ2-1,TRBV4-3,CASSQVRLATYNEQFF
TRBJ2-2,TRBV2,CASRTSGSNTGELFF
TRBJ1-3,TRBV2,CASSESVSGNTIYF
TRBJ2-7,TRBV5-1,CASSSTGRWSDYEQYF
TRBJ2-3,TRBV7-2,CASSLDGAGTDTQYF
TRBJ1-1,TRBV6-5,CASSYVGRNTEAFF
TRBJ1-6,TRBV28,CASSLGQGARSPLHF
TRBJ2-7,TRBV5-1,CASSEQGHEQYF
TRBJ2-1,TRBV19,CASSRRRTSGMNEQFF
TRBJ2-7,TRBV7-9,CASSLDAGFAYEQYF
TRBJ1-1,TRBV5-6,CASSLGSRGQFAEAFF
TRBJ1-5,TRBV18,CASSPESASNQPQHF
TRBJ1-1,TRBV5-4,CASSLGLQGQNTEAFF
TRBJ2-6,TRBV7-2,CASSLAGTGSLGGANVLTF
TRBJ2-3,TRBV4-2,CASSQERQAGADTQYF
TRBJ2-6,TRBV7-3,CASTNPGQTSGANVLTF
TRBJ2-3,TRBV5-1,CASSQPGTRDTDTQYF
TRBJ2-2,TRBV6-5,CASRKQGRVTGELFF
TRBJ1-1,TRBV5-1,CASSLAATVNTEAFF
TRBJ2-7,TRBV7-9,CASSPTSRYEQYF
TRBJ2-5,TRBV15,CATSRDLWLRQETQYF
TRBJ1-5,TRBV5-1,CASSALGQANQPQHF
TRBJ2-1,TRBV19,CASRVSGAAYNEQFF
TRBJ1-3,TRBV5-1,CASSPDGNSGNTIYF
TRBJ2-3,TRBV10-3,CAISPGSTDTQYF
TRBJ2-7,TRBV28,CASSLGLAREQYF
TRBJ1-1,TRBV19,CASRIPGEAFF
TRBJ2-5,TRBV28,CASGQFQYF
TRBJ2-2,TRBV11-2,CASSFSGNAGELFF
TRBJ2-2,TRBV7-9,CASSPLVGREYTGELFF